This T cell receptor (beta chain) derives from a study of blood T cell repertoires in COVID-19. Study summary: From T cells, B-cell-depleted T cells, or PBMCs came the material, which was cDNA or gDNA.

The method was immunoSEQ multiplex PCR; TCRdb's version includes in-frame clones alone and lacks a portion of them. The sample includes about 300,000 clones, roughly 87% of them seen just once. V shed 3 bases and J shed 0 bases, with 9 bases lying between them. Germline CDR1 is ENHRY and CDR2 is SYGVKD. The CDR3 runs to 15 residues. The gene calls are TRBV10-3 and TRBJ2-1, with D possibly being TRBD2 (5 bases). The receptor comes from a human donor in a cohort sampled during active COVID-19. The sequencing input was peripheral blood. The CDR3 sequence is CAISDSGYSYNEQFF. The CDR3 DNA sequence: TGTGCCATCAGTGACAGCGGATACTCCTACAATGAGCAGTTCTTC.